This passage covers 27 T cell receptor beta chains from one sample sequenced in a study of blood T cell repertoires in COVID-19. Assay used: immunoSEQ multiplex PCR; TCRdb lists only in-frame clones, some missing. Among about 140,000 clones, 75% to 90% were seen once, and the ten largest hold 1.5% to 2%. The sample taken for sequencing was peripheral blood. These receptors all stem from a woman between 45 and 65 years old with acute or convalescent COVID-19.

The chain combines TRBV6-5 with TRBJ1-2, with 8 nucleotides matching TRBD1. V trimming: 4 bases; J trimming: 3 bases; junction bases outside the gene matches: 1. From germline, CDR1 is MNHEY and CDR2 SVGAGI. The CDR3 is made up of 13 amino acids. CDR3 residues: CASSLTGDYGYTF. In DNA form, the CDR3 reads TGTGCCAGCAGTTTGACAGGGGACTATGGCTACACCTTC.

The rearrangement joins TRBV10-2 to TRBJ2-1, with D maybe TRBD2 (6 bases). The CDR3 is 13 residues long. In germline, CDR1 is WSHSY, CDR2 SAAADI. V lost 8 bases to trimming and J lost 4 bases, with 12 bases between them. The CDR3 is CASQRRGYNEQFF. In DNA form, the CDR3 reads TGCGCCAGCCAGAGGCGGGGATACAATGAGCAGTTCTTC.

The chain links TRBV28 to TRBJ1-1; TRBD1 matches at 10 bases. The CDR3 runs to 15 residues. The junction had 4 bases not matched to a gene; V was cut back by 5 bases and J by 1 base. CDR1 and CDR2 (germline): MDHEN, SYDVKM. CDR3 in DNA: TGTGCCAGCAGTGGACAGGGGGGAGGGAACACTGAAGCTTTCTTT. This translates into CASSGQGGGNTEAFF.

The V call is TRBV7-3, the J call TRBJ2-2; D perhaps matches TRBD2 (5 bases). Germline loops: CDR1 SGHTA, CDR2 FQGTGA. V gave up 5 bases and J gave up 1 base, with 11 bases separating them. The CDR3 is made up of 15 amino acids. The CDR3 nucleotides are TGTGCCAGCAGCCATGGAGAGGGGAACACCGGGGAGCTGTTTTTT. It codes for CASSHGEGNTGELFF. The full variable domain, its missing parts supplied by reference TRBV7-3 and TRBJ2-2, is GAGVSQTPSNKVTEKGKYVELRCDPISGHTALYWYRQSLGQGPEFLIYFQGTGAADDSGLPNDRFFAVRPEGSVSTLKIQRTERGDSAVYLCASSHGEGNTGELFFGEGSRLTVL.

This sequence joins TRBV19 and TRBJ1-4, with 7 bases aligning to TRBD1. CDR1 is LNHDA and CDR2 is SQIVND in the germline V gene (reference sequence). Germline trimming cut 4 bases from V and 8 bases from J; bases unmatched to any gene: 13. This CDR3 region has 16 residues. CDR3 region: CASSTERNRGLEKLFF. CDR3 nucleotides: TGTGCCAGTAGTACCGAGAGGAACAGGGGATTAGAAAAACTGTTTTTT.

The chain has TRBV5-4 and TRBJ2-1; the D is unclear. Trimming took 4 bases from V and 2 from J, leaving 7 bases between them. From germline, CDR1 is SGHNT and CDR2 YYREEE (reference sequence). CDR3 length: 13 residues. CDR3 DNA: TGTGCCAGCAGCCCCCCCGCCTACAATGAGCAGTTCTTC. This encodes CASSPPAYNEQFF.

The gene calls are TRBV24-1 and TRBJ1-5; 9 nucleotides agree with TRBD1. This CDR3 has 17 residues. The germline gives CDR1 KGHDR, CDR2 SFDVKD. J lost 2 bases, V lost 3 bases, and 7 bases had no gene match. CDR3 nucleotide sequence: TGTGCCACCAGTGATAGGACAGGGGCAACGGGCAATCAGCCCCAGCATTTT. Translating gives CATSDRTGATGNQPQHF.

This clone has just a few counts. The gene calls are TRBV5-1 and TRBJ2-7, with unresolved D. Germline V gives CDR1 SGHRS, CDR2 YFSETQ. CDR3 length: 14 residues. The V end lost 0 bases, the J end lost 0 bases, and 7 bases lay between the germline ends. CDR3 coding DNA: TGCGCCAGCAGCTTGGGACAAACCTCCTACGAGCAGTACTTC. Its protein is CASSLGQTSYEQYF. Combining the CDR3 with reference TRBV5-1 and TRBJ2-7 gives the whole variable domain KAGVTQTPRYLIKTRGQQVTLSCSPISGHRSVSWYQQTPGQGLQFLFEYFSETQRNKGNFPGRFSGRQFSNSRSEMNVSTLELGDSALYLCASSLGQTSYEQYFGPGTRLTVT.

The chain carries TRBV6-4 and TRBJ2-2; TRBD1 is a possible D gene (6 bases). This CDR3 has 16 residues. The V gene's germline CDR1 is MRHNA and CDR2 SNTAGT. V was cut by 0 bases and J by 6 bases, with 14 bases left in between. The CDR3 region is CASSDSASTGAGELFF. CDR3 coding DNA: TGTGCCAGCAGTGACTCCGCCTCGACAGGTGCCGGGGAGCTGTTTTTT.

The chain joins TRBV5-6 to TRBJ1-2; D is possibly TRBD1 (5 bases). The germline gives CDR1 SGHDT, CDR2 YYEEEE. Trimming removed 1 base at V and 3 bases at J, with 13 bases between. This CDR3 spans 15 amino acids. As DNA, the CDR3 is TGTGCCAGCAGCTTGTGGCAGGGAGGCGACTATGGCTACACCTTC. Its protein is CASSLWQGGDYGYTF.

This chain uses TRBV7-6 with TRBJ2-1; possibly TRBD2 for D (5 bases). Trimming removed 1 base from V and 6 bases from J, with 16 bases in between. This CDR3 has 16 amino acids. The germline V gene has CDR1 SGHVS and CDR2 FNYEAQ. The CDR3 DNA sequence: TGTGCCAGCAGCTTAGAGGCCCCGATCGGAGGCAATGAGCAGTTCTTC. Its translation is CASSLEAPIGGNEQFF.

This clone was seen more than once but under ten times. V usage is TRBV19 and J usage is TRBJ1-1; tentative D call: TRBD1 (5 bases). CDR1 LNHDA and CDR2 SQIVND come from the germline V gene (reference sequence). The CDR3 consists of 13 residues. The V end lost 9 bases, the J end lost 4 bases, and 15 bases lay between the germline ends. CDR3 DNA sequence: TGTGCCAGCGGGGGGACCGGGGGCACTGAAGCTTTCTTT. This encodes CASGGTGGTEAFF.

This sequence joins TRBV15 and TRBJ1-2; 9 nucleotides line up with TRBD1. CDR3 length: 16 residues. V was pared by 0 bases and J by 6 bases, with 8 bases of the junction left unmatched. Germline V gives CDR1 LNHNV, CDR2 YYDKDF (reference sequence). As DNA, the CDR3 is TGTGCCACCAGCAGAGATCCCGGGACAGGGAACGATGGCTACACCTTC. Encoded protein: CATSRDPGTGNDGYTF.

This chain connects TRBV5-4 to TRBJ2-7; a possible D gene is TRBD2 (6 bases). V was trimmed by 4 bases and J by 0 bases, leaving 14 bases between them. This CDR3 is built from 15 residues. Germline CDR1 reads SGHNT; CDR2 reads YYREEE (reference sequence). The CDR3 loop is CASSGGGGSSYEQYF. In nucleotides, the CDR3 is TGTGCCAGCAGCGGGGGAGGAGGTAGCTCCTACGAGCAGTACTTC.

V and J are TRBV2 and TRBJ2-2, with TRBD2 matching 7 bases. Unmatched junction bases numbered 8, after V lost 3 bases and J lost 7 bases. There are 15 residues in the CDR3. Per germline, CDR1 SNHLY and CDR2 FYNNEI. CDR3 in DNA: TGTGCCAGCAGTGAGAGGACGGGAGGATACGGGGAGCTGTTTTTT. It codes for CASSERTGGYGELFF. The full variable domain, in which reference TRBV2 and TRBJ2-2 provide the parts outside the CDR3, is EPEVTQTPSHQVTQMGQEVILRCVPISNHLYFYWYRQILGQKVEFLVSFYNNEISEKSEIFDDQFSVERPDGSNFTLKIRSTKLEDSAMYFCASSERTGGYGELFFGEGSRLTVL.

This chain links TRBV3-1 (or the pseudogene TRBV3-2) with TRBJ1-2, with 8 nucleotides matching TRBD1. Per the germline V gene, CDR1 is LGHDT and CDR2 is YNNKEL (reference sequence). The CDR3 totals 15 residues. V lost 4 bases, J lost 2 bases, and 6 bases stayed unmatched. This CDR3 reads CASSPPGQVNYGYTF. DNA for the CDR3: TGTGCCAGCAGCCCCCCGGGACAGGTCAACTATGGCTACACCTTC.

The CDR3 region has the DNA TGCGCCAGCAGTCGAACTAGCGGCACCTACGAGCAGTACTTC. Amino acid sequence: CASSRTSGTYEQYF. The chain employs TRBV10-1 and TRBJ2-7; 8 positions agree with TRBD2. With 5 bases clipped from V and 2 bases from J, the junction kept 5 bases outside the gene matches. CDR1 and CDR2 (germline): WNHNN, SYGVQD (reference sequence). The CDR3 covers 14 residues.

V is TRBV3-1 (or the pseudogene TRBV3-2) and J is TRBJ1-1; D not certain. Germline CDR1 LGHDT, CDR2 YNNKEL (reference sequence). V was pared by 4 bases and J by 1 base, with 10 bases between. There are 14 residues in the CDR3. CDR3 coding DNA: TGTGCCAGCAGCCGAGGGTATGCGAACACTGAAGCTTTCTTT. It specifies CASSRGYANTEAFF.

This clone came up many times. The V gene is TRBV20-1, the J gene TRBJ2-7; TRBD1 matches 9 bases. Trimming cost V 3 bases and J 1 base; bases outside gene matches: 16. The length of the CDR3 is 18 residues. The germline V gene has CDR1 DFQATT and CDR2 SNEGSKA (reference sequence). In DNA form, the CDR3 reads TGCAGTGCTAGTCCGGGACAGGGAACGGGTGAGAAGTCCTACGAGCAGTACTTC. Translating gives CSASPGQGTGEKSYEQYF.

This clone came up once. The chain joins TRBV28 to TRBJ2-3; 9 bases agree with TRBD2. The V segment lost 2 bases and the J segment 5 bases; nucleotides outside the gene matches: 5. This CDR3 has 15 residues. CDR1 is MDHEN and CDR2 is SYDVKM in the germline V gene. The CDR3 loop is CASSLERGAQDTQYF. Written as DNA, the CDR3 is TGTGCCAGCAGTTTAGAGCGGGGGGCCCAAGATACGCAGTATTTT.

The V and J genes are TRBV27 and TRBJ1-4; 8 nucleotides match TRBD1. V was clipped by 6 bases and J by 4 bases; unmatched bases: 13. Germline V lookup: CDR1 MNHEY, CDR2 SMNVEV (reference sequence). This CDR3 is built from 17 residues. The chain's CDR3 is CASSYTGGGYVNEKLFF. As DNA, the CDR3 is TGTGCCAGCAGCTACACAGGGGGAGGGTACGTTAATGAAAAACTGTTTTTT.

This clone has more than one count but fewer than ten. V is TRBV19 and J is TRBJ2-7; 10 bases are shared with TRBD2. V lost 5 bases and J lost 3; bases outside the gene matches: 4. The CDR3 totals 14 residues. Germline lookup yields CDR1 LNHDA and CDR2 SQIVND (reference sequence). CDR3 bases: TGTGCCAGTAGTGTACTAGCGGGATACTACGAGCAGTACTTC. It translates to CASSVLAGYYEQYF.

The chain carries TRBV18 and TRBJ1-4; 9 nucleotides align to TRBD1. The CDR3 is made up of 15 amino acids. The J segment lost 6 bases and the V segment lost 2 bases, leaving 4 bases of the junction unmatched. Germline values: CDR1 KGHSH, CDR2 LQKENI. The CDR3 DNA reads TGTGCCAGCTCACCATTTAGGGACAGGGATGAAAAACTGTTTTTT. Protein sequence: CASSPFRDRDEKLFF.

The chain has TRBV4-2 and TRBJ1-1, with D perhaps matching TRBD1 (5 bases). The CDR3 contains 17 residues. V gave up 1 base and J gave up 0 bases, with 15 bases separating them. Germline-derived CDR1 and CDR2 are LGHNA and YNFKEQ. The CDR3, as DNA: TGTGCCAGCAGCCAAGGTCTACAGGTGGTCATGAACACTGAAGCTTTCTTT. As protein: CASSQGLQVVMNTEAFF.

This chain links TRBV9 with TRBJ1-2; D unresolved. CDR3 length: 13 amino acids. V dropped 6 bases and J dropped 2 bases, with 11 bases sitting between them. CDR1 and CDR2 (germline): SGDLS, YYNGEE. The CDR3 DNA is TGTGCCAGCACCCAAATAAGCAACTATGGCTACACCTTC. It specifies CASTQISNYGYTF.

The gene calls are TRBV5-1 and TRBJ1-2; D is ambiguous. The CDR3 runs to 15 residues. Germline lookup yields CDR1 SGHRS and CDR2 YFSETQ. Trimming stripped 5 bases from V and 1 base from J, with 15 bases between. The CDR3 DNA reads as TGCGCCAGCAGGCCGGCGCCAGGCCTTAACTATGGCTACACCTTC. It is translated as CASRPAPGLNYGYTF.

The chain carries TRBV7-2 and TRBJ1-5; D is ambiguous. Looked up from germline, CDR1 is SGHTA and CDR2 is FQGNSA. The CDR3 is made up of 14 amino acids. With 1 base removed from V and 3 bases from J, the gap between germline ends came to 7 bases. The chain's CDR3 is CASSLGGNNQPQHF. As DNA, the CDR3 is TGTGCCAGCAGCTTAGGCGGCAACAATCAGCCCCAGCATTTT.